In this sample, the clone carrying this T cell receptor beta chain turned up many times. Its antigen is unidentified. The data were obtained in a study of early T cells in non-severe SARS-CoV-2 infection. Looking at the study overall: Sequencing of bulk RNA from unsorted whole blood was done, without chain pairing. Study-wide results and limits: Matching against VDJdb likely underestimated virus-specific expansions, favoring anti-spike CD8.

Unique molecular identifier tags were affixed to discrete cDNA molecules. TCRdb independently ran MiXCR on the 5' RACE reads; one entry per CDR3 protein. Of some 61,000 distinct CDR3 sequences in the sample, 9.3% were seen once. The CDR3 is 15 amino acids. V was pared by 5 bases and J by 1 base, with 11 bases between. The chain employs TRBV12-3 or TRBV12-4 and TRBJ2-2; D might be TRBD1 (6 bases). The material sequenced was whole blood. This sequence was found in an adult who was a healthcare worker with PCR-confirmed SARS-CoV-2 infection or an uninfected control (not recorded which). The CDR3 protein is CASSTGQLNTGELFF. The CDR3 bases are TGTGCCAGCAGTACAGGACAGCTGAACACCGGGGAGCTGTTTTTT.